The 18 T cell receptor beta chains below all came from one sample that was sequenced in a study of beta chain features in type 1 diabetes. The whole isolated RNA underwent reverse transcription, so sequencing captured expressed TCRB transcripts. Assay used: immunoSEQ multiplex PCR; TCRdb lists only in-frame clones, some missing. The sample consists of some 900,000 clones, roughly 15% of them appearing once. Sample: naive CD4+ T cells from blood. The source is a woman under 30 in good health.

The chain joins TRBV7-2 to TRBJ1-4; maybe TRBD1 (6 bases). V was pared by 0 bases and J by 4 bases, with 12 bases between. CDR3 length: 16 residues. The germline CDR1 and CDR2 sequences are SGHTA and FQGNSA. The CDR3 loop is CASSLAGGSYNEKLFF. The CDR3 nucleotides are TGTGCCAGCAGCTTAGCAGGGGGGAGTTATAATGAAAAACTGTTTTTT.

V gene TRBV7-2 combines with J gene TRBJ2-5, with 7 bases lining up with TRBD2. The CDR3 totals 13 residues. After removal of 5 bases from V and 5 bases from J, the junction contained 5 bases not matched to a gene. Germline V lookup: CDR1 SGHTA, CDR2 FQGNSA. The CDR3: CASSRGSGETQYF. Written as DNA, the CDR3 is TGTGCCAGCAGCCGCGGGAGCGGCGAGACCCAGTACTTC.

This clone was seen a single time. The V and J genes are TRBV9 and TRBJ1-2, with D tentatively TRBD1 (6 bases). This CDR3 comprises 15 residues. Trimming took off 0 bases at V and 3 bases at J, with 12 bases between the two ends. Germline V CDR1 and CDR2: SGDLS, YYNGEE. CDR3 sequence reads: CASSVGGQSYYGYTF. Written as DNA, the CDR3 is TGTGCCAGCAGCGTAGGTGGACAGTCTTACTATGGCTACACCTTC.

The CDR3 sequence: CASGEGGRGYGYTF. The CDR3 DNA sequence: TGTGCCAGCGGAGAGGGTGGCCGGGGCTATGGCTACACCTTC. J is TRBJ1-2 and V is TRBV5-4; D uncertain. CDR1 is SGHNT and CDR2 is YYREEE in the germline V gene (reference sequence). V was trimmed by 7 bases and J by 4 bases, leaving 17 bases between them. There are 14 residues in the CDR3. The entire variable domain, with the rest obtained from reference TRBV5-4 and TRBJ1-2, is as follows: ETGVTQSPTHLIKTRGQQVTLRCSSQSGHNTVSWYQQALGQGPQFIFQYYREEENGRGNFPPRFSGLQFPNYSSELNVNALELDDSALYLCASGEGGRGYGYTFGSGTRLTVV.

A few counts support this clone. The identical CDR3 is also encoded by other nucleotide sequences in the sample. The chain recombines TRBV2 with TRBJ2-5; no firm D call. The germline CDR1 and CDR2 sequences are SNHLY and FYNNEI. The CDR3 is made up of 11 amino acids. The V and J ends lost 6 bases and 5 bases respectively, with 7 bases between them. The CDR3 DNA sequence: TGTGCCAGCAGGGTCGGGGAGACCCAGTACTTC. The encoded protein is CASRVGETQYF.

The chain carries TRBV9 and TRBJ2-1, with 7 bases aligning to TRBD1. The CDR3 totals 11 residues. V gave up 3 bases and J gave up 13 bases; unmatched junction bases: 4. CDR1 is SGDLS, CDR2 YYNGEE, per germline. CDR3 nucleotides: TGTGCCAGCAGCGACAGGGGTCGCCAGTTCTTC. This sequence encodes CASSDRGRQFF.

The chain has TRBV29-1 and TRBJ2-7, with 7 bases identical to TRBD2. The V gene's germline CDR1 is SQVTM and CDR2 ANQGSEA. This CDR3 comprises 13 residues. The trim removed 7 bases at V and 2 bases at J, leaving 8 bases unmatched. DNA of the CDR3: TGCAGCGCCCCCCTAGCGGACCCCTACGAGCAGTACTTC. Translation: CSAPLADPYEQYF.

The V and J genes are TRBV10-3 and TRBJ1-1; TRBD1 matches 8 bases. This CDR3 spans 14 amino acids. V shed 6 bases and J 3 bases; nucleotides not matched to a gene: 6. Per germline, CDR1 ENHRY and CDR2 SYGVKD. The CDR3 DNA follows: TGTGCCATCAGCGGACAGGGTTTAGACACTGAAGCTTTCTTT. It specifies CAISGQGLDTEAFF.

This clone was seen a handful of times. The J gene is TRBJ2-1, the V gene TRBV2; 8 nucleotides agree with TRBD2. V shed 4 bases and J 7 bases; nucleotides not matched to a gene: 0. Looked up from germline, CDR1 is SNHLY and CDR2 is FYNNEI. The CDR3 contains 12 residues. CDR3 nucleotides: TGTGCCAGCAGTGGACTAGCGAATGAGCAGTTCTTC. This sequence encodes CASSGLANEQFF.

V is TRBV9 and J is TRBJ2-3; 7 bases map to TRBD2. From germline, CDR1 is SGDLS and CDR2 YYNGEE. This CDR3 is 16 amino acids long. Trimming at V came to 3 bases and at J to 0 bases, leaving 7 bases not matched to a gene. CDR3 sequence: CASSAGGSGSTDTQYF. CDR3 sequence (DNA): TGTGCCAGCAGCGCCGGCGGGAGTGGGAGCACAGATACGCAGTATTTT.

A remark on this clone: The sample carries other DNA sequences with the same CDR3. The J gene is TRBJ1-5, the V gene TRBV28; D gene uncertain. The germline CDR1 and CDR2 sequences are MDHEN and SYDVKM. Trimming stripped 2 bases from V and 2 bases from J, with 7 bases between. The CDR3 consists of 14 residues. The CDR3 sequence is CASSLGLGNQPQHF. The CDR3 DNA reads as TGTGCCAGCAGTTTAGGTTTGGGCAATCAGCCCCAGCATTTT.

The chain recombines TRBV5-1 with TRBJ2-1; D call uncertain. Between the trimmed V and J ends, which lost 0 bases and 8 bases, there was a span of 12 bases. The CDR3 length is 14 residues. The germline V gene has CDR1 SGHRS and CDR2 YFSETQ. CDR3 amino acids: CASSLEASYHEQFF. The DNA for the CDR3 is TGCGCCAGCAGCTTGGAGGCTAGTTACCATGAGCAGTTCTTC. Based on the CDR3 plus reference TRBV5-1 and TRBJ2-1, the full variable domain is KAGVTQTPRYLIKTRGQQVTLSCSPISGHRSVSWYQQTPGQGLQFLFEYFSETQRNKGNFPGRFSGRQFSNSRSEMNVSTLELGDSALYLCASSLEASYHEQFFGPGTRLTVL.

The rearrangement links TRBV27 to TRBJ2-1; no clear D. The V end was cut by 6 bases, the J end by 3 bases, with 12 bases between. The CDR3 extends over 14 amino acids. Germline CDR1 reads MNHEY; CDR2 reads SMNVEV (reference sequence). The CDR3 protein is CASSEQPFYNEQFF. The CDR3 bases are TGTGCCAGCAGCGAACAACCGTTCTACAATGAGCAGTTCTTC.

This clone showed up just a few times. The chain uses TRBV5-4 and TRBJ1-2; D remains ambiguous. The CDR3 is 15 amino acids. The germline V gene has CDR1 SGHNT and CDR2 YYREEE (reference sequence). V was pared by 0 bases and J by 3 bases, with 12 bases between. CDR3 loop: CASSLAKAGDYGYTF. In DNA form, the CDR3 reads TGTGCCAGCAGCTTGGCCAAAGCCGGGGACTATGGCTACACCTTC.

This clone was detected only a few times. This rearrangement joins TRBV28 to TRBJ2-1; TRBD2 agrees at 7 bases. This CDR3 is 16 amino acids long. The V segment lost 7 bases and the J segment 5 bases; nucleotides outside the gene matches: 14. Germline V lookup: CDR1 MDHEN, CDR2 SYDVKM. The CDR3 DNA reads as TGTGCCAGCACTCCCGACGAGGGGAGGGGACACAATGAGCAGTTCTTC. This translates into CASTPDEGRGHNEQFF.

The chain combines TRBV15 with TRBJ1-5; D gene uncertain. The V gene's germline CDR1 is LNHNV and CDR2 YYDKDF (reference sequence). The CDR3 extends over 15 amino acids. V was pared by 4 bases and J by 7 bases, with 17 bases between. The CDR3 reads CATSTVGGPGQPQHF. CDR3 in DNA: TGTGCCACCAGCACCGTCGGTGGTCCAGGCCAGCCCCAGCATTTT. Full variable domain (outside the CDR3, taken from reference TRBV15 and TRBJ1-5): DAMVIQNPRYQVTQFGKPVTLSCSQTLNHNVMYWYQQKSSQAPKLLFHYYDKDFNNEADTPDNFQSRRPNTSFCFLDIRSPGLGDTAMYLCATSTVGGPGQPQHFGDGTRLSIL.

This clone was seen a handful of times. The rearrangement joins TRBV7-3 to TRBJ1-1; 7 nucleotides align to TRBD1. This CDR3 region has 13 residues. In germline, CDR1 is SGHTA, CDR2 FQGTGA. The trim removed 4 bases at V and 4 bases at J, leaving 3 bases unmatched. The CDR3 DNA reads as TGTGCCAGCAGCTCCAGGGGGGTCACTGAAGCTTTCTTT. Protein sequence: CASSSRGVTEAFF.

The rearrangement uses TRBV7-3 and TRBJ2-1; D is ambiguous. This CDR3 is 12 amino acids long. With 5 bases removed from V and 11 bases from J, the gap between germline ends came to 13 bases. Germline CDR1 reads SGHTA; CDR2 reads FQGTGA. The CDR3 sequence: CASSLIGLKQFF. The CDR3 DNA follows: TGTGCCAGCAGCCTAATAGGCCTGAAGCAGTTCTTC.